This T cell receptor beta chain appears in the sequencing data of a study of CD4+ T cells in melanoma. Study results and limitations: A reported correlation linked neoantigen-specific CD4+ T cells to CD8+, macrophage and B cell function. Reportedly, melanoma neoantigen-specific CD4+ T cells showed varied differentiation states.

The length of the CDR3 is 17 residues. Per the germline V gene, CDR1 is SGHRS and CDR2 is YFSETQ. V lost 5 bases to trimming and J lost 3 bases; unmatched junction nucleotides: 12. As for this clone: Its antigen is not identified.

Assay: immunoSEQ multiplex PCR; the TCRdb copy retains only in-frame clones and omits some. The sample records under 20,000 clones, under 90% being singletons. Source material: cells from a culture (not recorded whether cultured in vitro). The rearrangement joins TRBV5-1 to TRBJ2-3; 10 nucleotides line up with TRBD1. The clonotype originates from a human donor with melanoma. CDR3 nucleotide sequence: TGCGCCAGCAGATCGGACAGGGGGGGCCGGGGTACAGATACGCAGTATTTT. Residues: CASRSDRGGRGTDTQYF.